This passage covers 15 T cell receptor beta chains from one sample sequenced in a study of CD8+ T cells in alopecia areata. Treatment of the sample: oral pan-JAK inhibitor, 5-10 mg twice daily. cDNA serving as the sequencing template came from extracted, reverse transcribed RNA. Libraries were prepared by immunoSEQ multiplex PCR; TCRdb keeps only in-frame clonotypes and omits some of them. The sample lists around 210,000 clones; around 66% were seen once. Sequenced material: CD4+ T cells sorted from blood, taken at week 4, from a patient treated with tofacitinib. The receptors derive from a human donor with alopecia areata.

This sequence joins TRBV4-2 and TRBJ1-6, with 8 bases identical to TRBD1. In germline, CDR1 is LGHNA, CDR2 YNFKEQ. J was trimmed by 0 bases and V by 3 bases; bases with no gene match: 4. This CDR3 has 17 residues. Written as DNA, the CDR3 is TGTGCCAGCAGCCAGGACAGGGTCAGCTCCTATAATTCACCCCTCCACTTT. Its translation is CASSQDRVSSYNSPLHF.

The gene calls are TRBV5-1 and TRBJ2-1; TRBD2 agrees at 8 bases. Looked up from germline, CDR1 is SGHRS and CDR2 is YFSETQ. The CDR3 covers 15 residues. The J segment lost 2 bases and the V segment lost 4 bases, leaving 5 bases of the junction unmatched. This CDR3 reads CASSQAGVTYNEQFF. In DNA, the CDR3 is TGCGCCAGCAGCCAAGCGGGGGTTACCTACAATGAGCAGTTCTTC.

The chain is built from TRBV5-4 and TRBJ2-1, with 7 positions matching TRBD1. This CDR3 spans 16 amino acids. The junction had 5 bases not matched to a gene; V was cut back by 0 bases and J by 2 bases. Per germline, CDR1 SGHNT and CDR2 YYREEE (reference sequence). The CDR3 reads CASSLDGDRAYNEQFF. The CDR3 nucleotides read TGTGCCAGCAGCTTGGATGGGGACAGAGCCTACAATGAGCAGTTCTTC.

This clone was seen a single time. The chain joins TRBV2 to TRBJ1-1; 8 nucleotides agree with TRBD1. V lost 9 bases and J lost 0; bases outside the gene matches: 6. Germline V gene data show CDR1 as SNHLY and CDR2 as FYNNEI. The CDR3 sequence is 14 residues long. Here the CDR3 reads CARTGTGMNTEAFF. The CDR3 nucleotides are TGTGCCAGAACCGGGACAGGAATGAACACTGAAGCTTTCTTT.

The rearrangement joins TRBV2 to TRBJ2-1, with TRBD2 as a possible D gene (6 bases). The CDR3 totals 14 residues. Trimming stripped 6 bases from V and 5 bases from J, with 14 bases between. Germline V gene lookup returns CDR1 SNHLY and CDR2 FYNNEI. The CDR3 here is CASSVRGLNNEQFF. In DNA, the CDR3 is TGTGCCAGCAGCGTACGGGGACTGAACAATGAGCAGTTCTTC.

The chain uses TRBV6-5 and TRBJ1-2; the D gene is possibly TRBD1 (5 bases). The ends were cut back, 6 bases at V and 4 bases at J, with 12 bases in the middle. CDR1 MNHEY and CDR2 SVGAGI come from the germline V gene. The CDR3 is 13 amino acids. As DNA, the CDR3 is TGTGCCAGCAGCCGCGACAGACCCTATGGCTACACCTTC. Its protein product is CASSRDRPYGYTF.

The chain employs TRBV6-6 and TRBJ1-2, with TRBD1 as a possible D gene (5 bases). This CDR3 spans 13 amino acids. The V end was cut by 5 bases, the J end by 7 bases, with 14 bases between. The germline V gene has CDR1 MNHNY and CDR2 SVGAGI (reference sequence). The CDR3 DNA reads TGTGCCAGCAGTGGGGACCAGAGGGGTGGCTACACCTTC. Residues: CASSGDQRGGYTF.

The CDR3 DNA reads TGTGCCAGCTCACCATCGGGCAATCAGCCCCAGCATTTT. Its protein is CASSPSGNQPQHF. This chain uses TRBV18 with TRBJ1-5; D unclear. V was trimmed by 2 bases and J by 2 bases, leaving 4 bases between them. The CDR3 covers 13 residues. The V gene's germline CDR1 is KGHSH and CDR2 LQKENI.

V usage is TRBV5-4 and J usage is TRBJ2-2; 8 bases are shared with TRBD1. The CDR3 is made up of 14 amino acids. V was clipped by 3 bases and J by 8 bases; unmatched bases: 6. The germline V gene encodes CDR1 SGHNT and CDR2 YYREEE (reference sequence). The CDR3 is CASSSRTGPGELFF. As DNA, the CDR3 is TGTGCCAGCAGCTCAAGGACAGGGCCTGGGGAGCTGTTTTTT.

This chain connects TRBV7-4 to TRBJ2-5, with D tentatively TRBD2 (6 bases). V gave up 3 bases and J gave up 4 bases, with 12 bases separating them. Germline loops: CDR1 SGHVT, CDR2 SQSDAQ. This CDR3 has 14 amino acids. The CDR3 coding sequence is TGTGCCAGCAGCTTTGCGGGGCACGGAGAGACCCAGTACTTC. Translated: CASSFAGHGETQYF.

On this clone itself: This sample also contains other DNA sequences that code for the same CDR3. V is TRBV15 and J is TRBJ2-7, with a possible D match to TRBD1 (5 bases). Germline V lookup: CDR1 LNHNV, CDR2 YYDKDF (reference sequence). CDR3 size: 13 residues. Trimming cost V 0 bases and J 4 bases, with 7 bases left between them. CDR3 sequence reads: CATSRDSGYEQYF. The CDR3, as DNA: TGTGCCACCAGCAGAGATTCAGGGTACGAGCAGTACTTC.

V and J are TRBV2 and TRBJ1-6, with D maybe TRBD1 (5 bases). Trimming shortened V by 3 bases and J by 7 bases, and 16 bases separated the two germline ends. CDR1 SNHLY and CDR2 FYNNEI come from the germline V gene. The CDR3 runs to 16 residues. CDR3 sequence (DNA): TGTGCCAGCAGTGATGTCGGAGGGGAAGGAAATTCACCCCTCCACTTT. It translates to CASSDVGGEGNSPLHF.

This chain uses TRBV29-1 with TRBJ2-7, with 11 bases matching TRBD1. The junction had 8 bases not matched to a gene; V was cut back by 4 bases and J by 6 bases. The CDR3 extends over 14 amino acids. Germline V gene data show CDR1 as SQVTM and CDR2 as ANQGSEA. The CDR3 sequence is CSVARDRGMLEQYF. The CDR3 DNA reads TGCAGCGTTGCCCGGGACAGGGGGATGCTCGAGCAGTACTTC.

This rearrangement joins TRBV11-1 to TRBJ2-7, with TRBD1 as a possible D gene (6 bases). Germline V CDR1 and CDR2: SGHAT, FQDESV (reference sequence). This CDR3 contains 13 residues. V was clipped by 5 bases and J by 7 bases, with 15 bases between them. The CDR3 DNA follows: TGTGCCAGCAGCCCCGACAGGACGAGGGAGCAGTACTTC. Its translation: CASSPDRTREQYF.

V and J are TRBV11-2 and TRBJ2-7; 8 bases are a match to TRBD1. Trimming cost V 5 bases and J 4 bases; bases outside gene matches: 10. CDR3 length: 15 residues. Germline V lookup: CDR1 SGHAT, CDR2 FQNNGV. The CDR3 DNA reads as TGTGCCAGCAGCACTTACAGGGGGGCGAGATACGAGCAGTACTTC. Its translation is CASSTYRGARYEQYF.